The text below deals with one TCR beta chain. Its cognate antigen is unknown. Expressed TCRB transcripts got sequenced, as all isolated RNA was reverse transcribed. Using immunoSEQ multiplex PCR, the repertoire was profiled, and TCRdb retains in-frame clones only, with some absent. The sample lists about 160,000 clones, 63% seen once, with around 0.096% in the top ten. Cell sorting via CD45RO/CCR7/CD25/CD127/CD95/CD27 was performed to obtain CD4+ naive, central memory, regulatory and stem cell-like memory cells. The data derive from a study of beta chain features in type 1 diabetes. Study outcomes and limitations: A moderate, significant TCRB CDR3 shortening appeared in type 1 diabetes across four CD4+ subsets.

The CDR3 extends over 15 amino acids. The ends lost 8 bases at V and 3 bases at J; junction bases unmatched: 8. Germline CDR1 MDHEN, CDR2 SYDVKM. The receptor was isolated from a man aged 25-40 years with type 1 diabetes. The chain recombines TRBV28 with TRBJ2-1; 9 bases match TRBD1. Sample: naive CD4+ T cells from blood. The CDR3 sequence is CASDRPGQGYNEQFF. In DNA, the CDR3 is TGTGCCAGCGACCGTCCGGGACAGGGCTACAATGAGCAGTTCTTC.